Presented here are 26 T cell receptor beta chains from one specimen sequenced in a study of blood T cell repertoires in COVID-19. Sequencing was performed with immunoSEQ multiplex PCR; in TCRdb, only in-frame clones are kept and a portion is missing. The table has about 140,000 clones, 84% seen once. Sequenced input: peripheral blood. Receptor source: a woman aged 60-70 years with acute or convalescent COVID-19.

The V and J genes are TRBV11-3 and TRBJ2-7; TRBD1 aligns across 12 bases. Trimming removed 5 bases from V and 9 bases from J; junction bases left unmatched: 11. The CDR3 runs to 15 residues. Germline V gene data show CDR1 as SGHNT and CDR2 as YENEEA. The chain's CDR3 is CASSPSGTGGLRQYF. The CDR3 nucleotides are TGTGCCAGCAGCCCCTCCGGGACAGGGGGCTTAAGGCAGTACTTC.

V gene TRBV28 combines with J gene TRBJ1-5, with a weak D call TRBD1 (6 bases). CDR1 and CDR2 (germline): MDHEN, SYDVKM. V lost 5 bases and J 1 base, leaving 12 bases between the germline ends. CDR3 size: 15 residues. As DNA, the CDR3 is TGTGCCAGCAGTCAAAGGGGGTGGAGCAATCAGCCCCAGCATTTT. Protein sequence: CASSQRGWSNQPQHF.

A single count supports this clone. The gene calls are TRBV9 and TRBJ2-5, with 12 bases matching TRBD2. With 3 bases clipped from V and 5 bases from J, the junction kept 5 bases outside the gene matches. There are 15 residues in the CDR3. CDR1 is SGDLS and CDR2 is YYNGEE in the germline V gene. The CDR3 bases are TGTGCCAGCAGCGCTAGCGGGAGGGCCGGGGAGACCCAGTACTTC. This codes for CASSASGRAGETQYF.

The CDR3 region is CASSLDPGIREKLFF. Here the CDR3 DNA reads TGCGCCAGCAGCTTGGACCCAGGGATTCGAGAAAAACTGTTTTTT. V and J are TRBV5-1 and TRBJ1-4, with D tentatively TRBD1 (5 bases). Germline V gene sequence: CDR1 SGHRS, CDR2 YFSETQ. CDR3 length: 15 amino acids. Trimming stripped 0 bases from V and 8 bases from J, with 14 bases between.

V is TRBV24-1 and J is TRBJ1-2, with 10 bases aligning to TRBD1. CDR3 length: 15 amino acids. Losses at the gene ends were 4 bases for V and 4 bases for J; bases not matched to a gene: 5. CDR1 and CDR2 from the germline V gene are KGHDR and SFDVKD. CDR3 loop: CATSDTTGGSYGYTF. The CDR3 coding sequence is TGTGCCACCAGTGACACGACAGGGGGCAGCTATGGCTACACCTTC.

CDR3 sequence (DNA): TGTGCCAGCAGCCTCGGGCCCGGGACTAACTATGGCTACACCTTC. Translating gives CASSLGPGTNYGYTF. This chain uses TRBV2 with TRBJ1-2; D unclear. CDR3 length: 15 residues. CDR1 is SNHLY and CDR2 is FYNNEI in the germline V gene. V gave up 6 bases and J gave up 0 bases, with 14 bases separating them.

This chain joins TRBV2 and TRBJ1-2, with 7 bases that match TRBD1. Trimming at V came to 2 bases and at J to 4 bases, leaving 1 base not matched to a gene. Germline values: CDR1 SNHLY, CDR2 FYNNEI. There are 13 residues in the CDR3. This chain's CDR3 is CASSESGGYGYTF. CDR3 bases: TGTGCCAGCAGTGAATCAGGGGGCTATGGCTACACCTTC.

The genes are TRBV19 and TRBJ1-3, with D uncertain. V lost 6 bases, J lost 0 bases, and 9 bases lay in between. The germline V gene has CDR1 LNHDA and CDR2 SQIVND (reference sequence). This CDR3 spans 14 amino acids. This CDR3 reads CASSYGVSGNTIYF. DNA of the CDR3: TGTGCCAGTAGCTACGGGGTCTCTGGAAACACCATATATTTT.

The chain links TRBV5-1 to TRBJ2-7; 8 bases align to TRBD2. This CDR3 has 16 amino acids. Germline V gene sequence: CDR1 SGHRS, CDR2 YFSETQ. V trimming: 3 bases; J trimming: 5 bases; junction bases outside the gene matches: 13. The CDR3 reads CASSSLPSGSANEQYF. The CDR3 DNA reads TGCGCCAGCAGCTCACTGCCAAGCGGGAGCGCTAACGAGCAGTACTTC.

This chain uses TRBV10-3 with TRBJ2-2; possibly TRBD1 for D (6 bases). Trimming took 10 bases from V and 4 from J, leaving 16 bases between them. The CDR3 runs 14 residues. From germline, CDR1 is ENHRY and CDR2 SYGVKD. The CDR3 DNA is TGTGCCACTAGGGAATTGGGGGCCACCGGGGAGCTGTTTTTT. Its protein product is CATRELGATGELFF.

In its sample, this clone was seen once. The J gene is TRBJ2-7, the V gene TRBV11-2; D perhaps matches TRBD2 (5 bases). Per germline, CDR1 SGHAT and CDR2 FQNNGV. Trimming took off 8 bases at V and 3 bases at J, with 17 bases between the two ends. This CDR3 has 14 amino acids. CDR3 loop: CASGPASTRYEQYF. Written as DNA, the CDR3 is TGTGCCAGCGGGCCCGCTAGCACCCGCTACGAGCAGTACTTC.

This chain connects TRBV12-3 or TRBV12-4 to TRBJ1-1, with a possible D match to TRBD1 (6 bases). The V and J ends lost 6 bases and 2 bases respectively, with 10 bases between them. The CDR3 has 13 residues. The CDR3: CASRDGTNTEAFF. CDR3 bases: TGTGCCAGCAGGGACGGGACAAACACTGAAGCTTTCTTT.

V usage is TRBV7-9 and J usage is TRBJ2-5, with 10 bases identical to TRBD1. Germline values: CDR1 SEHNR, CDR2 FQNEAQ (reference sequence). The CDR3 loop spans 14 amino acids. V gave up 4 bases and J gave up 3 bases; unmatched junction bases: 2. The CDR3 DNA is TGTGCCAGCAGCTCTGGGACAGGGGAAGAGACCCAGTACTTC. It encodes CASSSGTGEETQYF. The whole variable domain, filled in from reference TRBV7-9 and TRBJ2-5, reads DTGVSQNPRHKITKRGQNVTFRCDPISEHNRLYWYRQTLGQGPEFLTYFQNEAQLEKSRLLSDRFSAERPKGSFSTLEIQRTEQGDSAMYLCASSSGTGEETQYFGPGTRLLVL.

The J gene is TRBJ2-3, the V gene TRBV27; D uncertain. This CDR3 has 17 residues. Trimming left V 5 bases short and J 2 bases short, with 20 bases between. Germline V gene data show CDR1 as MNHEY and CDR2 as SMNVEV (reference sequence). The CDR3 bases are TGTGCCAGCAGTGACCGCATCCGACTGAGCGACACAGATACGCAGTATTTT. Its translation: CASSDRIRLSDTDTQYF.

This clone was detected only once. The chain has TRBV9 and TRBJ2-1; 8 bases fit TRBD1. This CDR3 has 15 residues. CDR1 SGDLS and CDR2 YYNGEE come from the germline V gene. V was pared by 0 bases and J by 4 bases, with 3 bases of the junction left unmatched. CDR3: CASSVGNRGYNEQFF. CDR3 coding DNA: TGTGCCAGCAGCGTAGGAAACAGGGGGTACAATGAGCAGTTCTTC.

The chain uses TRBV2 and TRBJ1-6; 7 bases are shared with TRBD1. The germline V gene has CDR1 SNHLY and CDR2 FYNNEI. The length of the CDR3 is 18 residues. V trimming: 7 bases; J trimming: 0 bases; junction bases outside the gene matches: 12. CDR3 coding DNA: TGTGCCAGCAATGTTGAGGGGGCGAGGGGCTCCTATAATTCACCCCTCCACTTT. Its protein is CASNVEGARGSYNSPLHF.

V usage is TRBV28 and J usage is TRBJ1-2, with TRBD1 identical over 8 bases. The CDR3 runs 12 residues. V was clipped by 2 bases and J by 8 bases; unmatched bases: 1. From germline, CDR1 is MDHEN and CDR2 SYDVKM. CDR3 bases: TGTGCCAGCAGTTTAAACAGGGGGGGCTACACCTTC. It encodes CASSLNRGGYTF.

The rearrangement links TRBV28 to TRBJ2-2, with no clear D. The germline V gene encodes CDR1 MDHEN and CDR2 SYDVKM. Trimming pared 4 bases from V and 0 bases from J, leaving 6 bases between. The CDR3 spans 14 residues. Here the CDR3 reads CASSYTANTGELFF. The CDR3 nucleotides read TGTGCCAGCAGTTATACAGCGAACACCGGGGAGCTGTTTTTT. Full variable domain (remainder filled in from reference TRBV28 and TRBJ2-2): DVKVTQSSRYLVKRTGEKVFLECVQDMDHENMFWYRQDPGLGLRLIYFSYDVKMKEKGDIPEGYSVSREKKERFSLILESASTNQTSMYLCASSYTANTGELFFGEGSRLTVL.

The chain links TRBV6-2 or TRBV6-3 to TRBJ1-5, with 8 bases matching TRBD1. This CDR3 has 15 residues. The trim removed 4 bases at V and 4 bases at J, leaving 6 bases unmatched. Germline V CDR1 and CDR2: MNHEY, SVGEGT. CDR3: CASSSGQGWNQPQHF. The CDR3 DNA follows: TGTGCCAGCAGTTCCGGACAGGGCTGGAATCAGCCCCAGCATTTT.

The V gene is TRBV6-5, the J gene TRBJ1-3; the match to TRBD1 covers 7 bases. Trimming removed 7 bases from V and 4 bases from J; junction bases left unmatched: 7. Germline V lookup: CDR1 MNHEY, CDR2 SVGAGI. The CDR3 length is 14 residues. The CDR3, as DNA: TGTGCCAGCATTCCCAGGGGGGAAGGAAACACCATATATTTT. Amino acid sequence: CASIPRGEGNTIYF.

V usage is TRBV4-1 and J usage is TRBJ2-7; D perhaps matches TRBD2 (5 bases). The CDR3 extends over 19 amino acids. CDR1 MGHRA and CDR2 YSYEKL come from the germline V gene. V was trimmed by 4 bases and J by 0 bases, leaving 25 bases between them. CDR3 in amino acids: CASSLGPQTSGGPSYEQYF. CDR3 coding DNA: TGCGCCAGCAGCCTCGGGCCCCAGACGAGCGGTGGGCCCTCCTACGAGCAGTACTTC.

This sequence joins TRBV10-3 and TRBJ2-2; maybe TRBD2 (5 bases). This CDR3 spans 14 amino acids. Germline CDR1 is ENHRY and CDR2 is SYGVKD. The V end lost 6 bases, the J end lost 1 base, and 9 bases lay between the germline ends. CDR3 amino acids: CAIRDTRNTGELFF. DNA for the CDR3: TGTGCCATCAGGGATACTAGGAACACCGGGGAGCTGTTTTTT.

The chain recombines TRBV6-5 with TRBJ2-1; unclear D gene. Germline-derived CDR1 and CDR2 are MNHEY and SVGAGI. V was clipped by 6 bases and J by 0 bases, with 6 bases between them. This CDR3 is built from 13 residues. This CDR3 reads CASRVSSYNEQFF. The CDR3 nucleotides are TGTGCCAGCAGAGTGAGCTCCTACAATGAGCAGTTCTTC.

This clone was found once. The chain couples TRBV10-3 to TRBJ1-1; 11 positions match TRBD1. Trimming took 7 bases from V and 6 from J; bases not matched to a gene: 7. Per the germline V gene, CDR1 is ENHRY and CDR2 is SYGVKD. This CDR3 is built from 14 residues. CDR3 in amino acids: CAITKGQGDSEAFF. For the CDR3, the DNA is TGTGCCATCACCAAGGGACAGGGGGACTCTGAAGCTTTCTTT.

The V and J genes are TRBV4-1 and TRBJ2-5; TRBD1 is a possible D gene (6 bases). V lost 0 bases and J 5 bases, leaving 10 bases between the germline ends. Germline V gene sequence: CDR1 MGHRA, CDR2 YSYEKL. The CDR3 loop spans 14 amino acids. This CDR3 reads CASSQDGTRETQYF. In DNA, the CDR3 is TGCGCCAGCAGCCAAGATGGGACAAGGGAGACCCAGTACTTC.

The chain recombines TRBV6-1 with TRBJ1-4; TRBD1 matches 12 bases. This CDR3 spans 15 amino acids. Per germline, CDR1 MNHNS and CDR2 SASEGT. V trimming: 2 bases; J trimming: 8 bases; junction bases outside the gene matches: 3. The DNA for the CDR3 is TGTGCCAGCAGTGAATACGGGACAGGGGGCGAAAAACTGTTTTTT. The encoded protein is CASSEYGTGGEKLFF.